This TCR beta chain is drawn from a study of blood T cell repertoires in COVID-19. As for the study in general: The study drew acute and convalescent COVID-19 samples from the United States, Italy and Spain. T cells, B-cell-depleted T cells, or PBMCs provided the cDNA or gDNA that served as material.

Authors' methods: Amplifying reference gene primers gave estimates of nucleated cell counts. The method was immunoSEQ multiplex PCR; TCRdb's version includes in-frame clones alone and lacks a portion of them. V and J calls and clone size are given by that table; D and trimming were obtained from the DNA. This sample carries over 110,000 clones, about nine tenths of them seen once, and the ten largest clones take 28%. V shed 4 bases and J shed 6 bases, with 21 bases lying between them. This CDR3 is 16 amino acids long. The germline V gene encodes CDR1 SEHNR and CDR2 FQNEAQ (reference sequence). This clone was found once.

Sequenced sample: peripheral blood. The sequence derives from a human donor in a cohort sampled during active COVID-19. This rearrangement joins TRBV7-9 to TRBJ1-2; no clear D. CDR3 DNA: TGTGCCAGCAGCTACTTAGCCGTGGGAGGGCGGAATGGCTACACCTTC. It yields the protein CASSYLAVGGRNGYTF.